This TCR beta chain was sequenced during a study of memory CD4+ T cells and cytomegalovirus serostatus. Study observations and caveats: The CMV-associated TCR signature appears largely within the CD4+ memory repertoire. Of 164 reported CMV TCRbeta sequences, under 80 were found in memory CD4+ repertoires.

V lost 4 bases, J lost 2 bases, and 8 bases lay in between. The CDR3 loop spans 14 amino acids. Germline loops: CDR1 MNHNS, CDR2 SASEGT. For this clone: The antigen is unknown.

Measured with immunoSEQ multiplex PCR; TCRdb has only the in-frame clones, and not every one. The table records about 41,000 clones, 79% of them present only once. The sort gate was single viable CD3+CD4+CD8-CD45RO+ cells for memory CD4+ T cells. V usage is TRBV6-1 and J usage is TRBJ1-4; no definite D call. The receptor was isolated from an adult in good health and CMV-seronegative. Sequenced: memory CD4+ T cells from blood. The CDR3 protein is CASSGGFTNEKLFF. DNA for the CDR3: TGTGCCAGCAGTGGTGGCTTCACTAATGAAAAACTGTTTTTT.